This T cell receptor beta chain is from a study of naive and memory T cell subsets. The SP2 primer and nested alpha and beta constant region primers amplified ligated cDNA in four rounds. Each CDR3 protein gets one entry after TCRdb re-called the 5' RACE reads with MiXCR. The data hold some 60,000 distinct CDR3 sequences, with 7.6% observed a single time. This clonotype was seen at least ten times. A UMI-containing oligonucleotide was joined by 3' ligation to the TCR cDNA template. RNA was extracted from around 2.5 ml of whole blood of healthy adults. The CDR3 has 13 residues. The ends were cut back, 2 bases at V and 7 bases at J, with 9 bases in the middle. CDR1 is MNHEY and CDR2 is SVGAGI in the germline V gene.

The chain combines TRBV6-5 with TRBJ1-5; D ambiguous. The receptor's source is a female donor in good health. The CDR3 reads CASSYGSSQPQHF. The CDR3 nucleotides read TGTGCCAGCAGTTACGGGTCAAGCCAGCCCCAGCATTTT.